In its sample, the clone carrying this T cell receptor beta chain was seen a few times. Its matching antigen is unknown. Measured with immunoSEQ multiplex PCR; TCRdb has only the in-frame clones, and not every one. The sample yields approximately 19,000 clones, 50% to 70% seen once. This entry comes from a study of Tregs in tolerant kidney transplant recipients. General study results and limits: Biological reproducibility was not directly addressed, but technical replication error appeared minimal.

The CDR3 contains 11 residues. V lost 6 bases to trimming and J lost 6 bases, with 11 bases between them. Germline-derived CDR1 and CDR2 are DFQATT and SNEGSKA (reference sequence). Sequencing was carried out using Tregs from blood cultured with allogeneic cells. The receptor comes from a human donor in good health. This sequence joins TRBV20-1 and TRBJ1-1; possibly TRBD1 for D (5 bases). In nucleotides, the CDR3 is TGCAGTGCAGACAGCGTTCCTGAAGCTTTCTTT. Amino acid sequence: CSADSVPEAFF.